The rows below give T cell receptor beta chains drawn from one sample of a study of molecular identifiers for immune sequencing clone quantification. TCRdb recomputed calls from the PCR reads with MiXCR, one row per CDR3 protein. The data contain about 97,000 distinct CDR3 sequences, roughly 24% of them singletons. The sequenced sample was naive CD8+ T cells from blood, with Jurkat cell RNA spiked in. The source of these receptors is a human donor in good health. Some libraries in this study had Jurkat cell RNA spiked in. The CDR3 runs from the conserved cysteine through the conserved F or W. The D gene is left open where the match is weak. Size tells how often a clone was seen (once, few, many) or the class of an expanded clone, and some rows leave it out.

j_gene | abundance | v_gene | d_gene | CDR3aa | CDR3nt
TRBJ2-3 | many | TRBV7-9 | TRBD2 | CASSTRTSGVEGDTQYF | TGTGCCAGCAGCACGCGGACTAGCGGCGTGGAGGGAGATACGCAGTATTTT
TRBJ1-1 | - | TRBV19 | TRBD1 | CASRGRTGTGTEAFF | TGTGCCAGTAGAGGAAGGACAGGGACGGGCACTGAAGCTTTCTTT
TRBJ2-7 | few | TRBV29-1 | - | CSVEDRNDRLTYEQYF | TGCAGCGTTGAAGATCGAAATGACAGGTTAACCTACGAGCAGTACTTC
TRBJ2-7 | - | TRBV19 | TRBD2 | CASRNGRESLNF | TGTGCCAGTAGGAATGGGAGGGAGTCTCTGAACTTC
TRBJ2-7 | - | TRBV20-1 | - | CSGSESSYEQYF | TGCAGTGGTTCTGAAAGCTCCTACGAGCAGTACTTC
TRBJ2-7 | - | TRBV27 | - | CASSPAGSGAYEQYF | TGTGCCAGCAGCCCTGCGGGTAGCGGAGCTTACGAGCAGTACTTC
TRBJ2-7 | - | TRBV7-9 | TRBD2 | CACGLMTSGDEQYF | TGTGCCTGCGGCTTGATGACTAGCGGTGACGAGCAGTACTTC
TRBJ2-7 | - | TRBV7-8 | TRBD1 | CASSRDRGFEQYF | TGTGCCAGCAGCCGCGACAGGGGCTTCGAGCAGTACTTC
TRBJ2-3 | - | TRBV28 | TRBD2 | CASGPGTSGSTDTQYF | TGTGCCAGCGGTCCTGGGACTAGCGGGAGCACAGATACGCAGTATTTT
TRBJ2-7 | - | TRBV20-1 | - | CSTRSETSEQYF | TGCAGTACTAGGTCCGAAACCTCCGAGCAGTACTTC
TRBJ2-7 | many | TRBV7-9 | - | CASSPTVLSYEQYF | TGTGCCAGCAGCCCAACAGTTCTCTCCTACGAGCAGTACTTC
TRBJ2-3 | - | TRBV7-3 | - | CASSITGATDTQYF | TGTGCCAGCAGCATAACGGGAGCAACAGATACGCAGTATTTT
TRBJ2-3 | - | TRBV29-1 | - | CSVGKGGSTDTQYF | TGCAGCGTTGGCAAGGGGGGGAGCACAGATACGCAGTATTTT
TRBJ1-2 | many | TRBV3-1 | - | CASSQERRLYGYTF | TGTGCCAGCAGCCAAGAACGCAGGCTCTATGGCTACACCTTC
TRBJ2-7 | many | TRBV5-6 | TRBD2 | CASSLALRGSYEQYF | TGTGCCAGCAGCTTGGCCTTGCGGGGGTCCTACGAGCAGTACTTC
TRBJ2-7 | - | TRBV9 | - | CASSEEGHSNYEQYF | TGTGCCAGCAGCGAGGAAGGGCACAGCAACTACGAGCAGTACTTC
TRBJ2-1 | many | TRBV15 | - | CATSLGLGGIYNEQFF | TGTGCCACCAGCCTAGGGCTAGGGGGTATCTACAATGAGCAGTTCTTC
TRBJ2-1 | - | TRBV27 | - | CASSLIGTGSDNEQFF | TGTGCCAGCAGTTTAATCGGTACAGGGTCGGACAATGAGCAGTTCTTC
TRBJ2-2 | - | TRBV7-9 | TRBD1 | CAGVLTGMNTGELLF | TGTGCCGGCGTCTTGACAGGGATGAACACCGGGGAGCTGCTTTTT
TRBJ2-7 | few | TRBV4-1 | TRBD2 | CASSPPGGGELSSYEQYF | TGCGCCAGCAGCCCGCCCGGTGGGGGGGAACTATCATCCTACGAGCAGTACTTC
TRBJ1-1 | few | TRBV10-3 | - | CAISAGRQANTEAFF | TGTGCCATCAGTGCCGGGAGACAGGCGAACACTGAAGCTTTCTTT
TRBJ1-1 | - | TRBV28 | - | CASSLVGVREAFF | TGTGCCAGCAGTTTAGTGGGGGTCAGGGAAGCTTTCTTT
TRBJ2-3 | many | TRBV7-6 | - | CASSFDWSDTQYF | TGTGCCAGCAGCTTCGACTGGTCAGATACGCAGTATTTT
TRBJ2-5 | many | TRBV6-5 | - | CASSYSMGQGMEETQYF | TGTGCCAGCAGTTACTCGATGGGGCAGGGGATGGAAGAGACCCAGTACTTC
TRBJ1-2 | few | TRBV13 | - | CASSPGGSANYGYTF | TGTGCCAGCAGCCCGGGGGGCAGCGCTAACTATGGCTACACCTTC
TRBJ2-2 | - | TRBV12-3/TRBV12-4 | TRBD2 | CASLGGSGGTNTGELFF | TGTGCCAGCCTCGGGGGTAGCGGGGGAACGAACACCGGGGAGCTGTTTTTT
TRBJ2-3 | many | TRBV6-5 | - | CASRETGLVRDTQYF | TGTGCCAGCAGGGAAACAGGGCTGGTACGAGATACGCAGTATTTT
TRBJ2-1 | many | TRBV7-9 | TRBD2 | CASRGLAGEQFF | TGTGCCAGCAGGGGACTAGCGGGTGAGCAGTTCTTC
TRBJ1-2 | - | TRBV25-1 | - | CASSEMGGAGYTF | TGTGCCAGCAGTGAAATGGGGGGCGCAGGCTACACCTTC
TRBJ2-7 | many | TRBV4-3 | TRBD1 | CASSQDLTRTGTYEQYF | TGCGCCAGCAGCCAAGATCTCACGCGGACAGGGACCTACGAGCAGTACTTC
TRBJ2-7 | - | TRBV15 | TRBD2 | CATSRIAGGTSEQYF | TGTGCCACCAGCAGGATAGCGGGAGGGACCTCCGAGCAGTACTTC
TRBJ2-7 | many | TRBV19 | - | CASSIPGNEQYF | TGTGCCAGTAGTATACCGGGGAACGAGCAGTACTTC
TRBJ2-3 | - | TRBV6-5 | - | CASSYLPPAEDETGPDTQYF | TGTGCCAGCAGTTACCTACCCCCGGCAGAGGACGAAACGGGCCCCGATACGCAGTATTTT
TRBJ1-5 | many | TRBV27 | - | CASSLSGSNQPQHF | TGTGCCAGCAGTTTATCCGGTAGCAATCAGCCCCAGCATTTT
TRBJ2-3 | many | TRBV19 | TRBD1 | CATLPGDRGIDTQYF | TGTGCCACCCTACCCGGGGACAGGGGTATTGATACGCAGTATTTT
TRBJ1-5 | - | TRBV12-3/TRBV12-4 | - | CASSSMEGNQPQHF | TGTGCCAGCAGTTCGATGGAGGGCAATCAGCCCCAGCATTTT
TRBJ1-1 | many | TRBV6-2/TRBV6-3 | TRBD1 | CASTLGGEAFF | TGTGCCAGCACCCTAGGGGGCGAAGCTTTCTTT
TRBJ2-1 | - | TRBV4-1 | TRBD1 | CASSQEPGQGAHNEQFF | TGCGCCAGCAGCCAGGAACCGGGACAGGGGGCCCACAATGAGCAGTTCTTC
TRBJ2-1 | - | TRBV5-4 | - | CASSLAYGGNEQFF | TGTGCCAGCAGCTTGGCCTACGGAGGCAATGAGCAGTTCTTC
TRBJ2-7 | many | TRBV28 | - | CASSSRNKAYEQYF | TGTGCCAGCAGCTCTCGGAATAAAGCCTACGAGCAGTACTTC
TRBJ2-1 | - | TRBV4-3 | - | CASSQAHRALIAGQFF | TGCGCCAGCAGCCAAGCGCATAGGGCCCTGATTGCGGGGCAGTTCTTC
TRBJ1-1 | - | TRBV11-3 | TRBD1 | CASSATGGDTEAFF | TGTGCCAGCAGCGCAACAGGGGGAGACACTGAAGCTTTCTTT
TRBJ1-5 | many | TRBV7-2 | - | CASSLEGPSRGNQPQHF | TGTGCCAGCAGCTTAGAGGGCCCGAGTCGCGGCAATCAGCCCCAGCATTTT
TRBJ1-1 | many | TRBV28 | TRBD1 | CASSQDRGSFAEAFF | TGTGCCAGCAGCCAAGACAGGGGGAGTTTTGCTGAAGCTTTCTTT
TRBJ1-5 | many | TRBV20-1 | - | CSAETGLENPNQPQHF | TGCAGTGCGGAAACAGGACTAGAAAACCCCAATCAGCCCCAGCATTTT
TRBJ2-2 | few | TRBV30 | - | CAWIGVISGELFF | TGTGCCTGGATCGGGGTCATCAGCGGGGAGCTGTTTTTT
TRBJ2-7 | many | TRBV4-1 | - | CASSQYRDNYEQYF | TGCGCCAGCAGCCAATACCGGGACAACTACGAGCAGTACTTC
TRBJ2-7 | many | TRBV13 | - | CASSLPPAKYSYEQYF | TGTGCCAGCAGCTTACCCCCGGCCAAGTACTCCTACGAGCAGTACTTC
TRBJ2-4 | many | TRBV2 | - | CASSEQGPLAKNIQYF | TGTGCCAGCAGTGAACAGGGCCCACTAGCCAAAAACATTCAGTACTTC
TRBJ2-5 | few | TRBV4-1 | - | CASSQDIRGGGETQYF | TGCGCCAGCAGCCAAGATATAAGAGGCGGAGGAGAGACCCAGTACTTC
TRBJ2-7 | few | TRBV27 | TRBD1 | CAGRVAGTDIYEQYF | TGTGCCGGCAGAGTAGCCGGGACAGATATCTACGAGCAGTACTTC
TRBJ2-2 | - | TRBV20-1 | TRBD2 | CSARDGTSATGELFF | TGCAGTGCTAGAGATGGGACTAGCGCTACCGGGGAGCTGTTTTTT
TRBJ2-1 | few | TRBV7-6 | TRBD2 | CASSLAPSAGGGVAEQFF | TGTGCCAGCAGCTTGGCCCCCTCGGCGGGAGGGGGGGTTGCTGAGCAGTTCTTC
TRBJ2-4 | - | TRBV7-2 | - | CASSPPATNIQYF | TGTGCCAGCAGCCCCCCGGCTACAAACATTCAGTACTTC